The rows below give T cell receptor beta chains drawn from one sample of a study of CXCR3-negative and CXCR3-positive naive CD8 T cells. Reprocessing the 5' RACE reads, TCRdb reports a single entry for every CDR3 protein and omits DNA. Its listing shows 110,000 or so distinct CDR3 sequences. The sequencing input was naive CXCR3+ CD8+ T cells from blood. These receptors were collected from a human donor in good health. Some clones in this sample may be carry-over from other donors' samples. Each CDR3 is given with its conserved first and last residue. The order of the fields is CDR3 protein, V gene, J gene.

cdr3_aa: CASGSASGGPSTGELFF
v_call: TRBV12-5
j_call: TRBJ2-2

cdr3_aa: CASDRTATGTEAFF
v_call: TRBV19
j_call: TRBJ1-1

cdr3_aa: CASSPHGSQYYNEQFF
v_call: TRBV7-3
j_call: TRBJ2-1

cdr3_aa: CASSSDGNQETQYF
v_call: TRBV6-2/TRBV6-3
j_call: TRBJ2-5

cdr3_aa: CASSPTPGQPQHF
v_call: TRBV5-1
j_call: TRBJ1-5

cdr3_aa: CASSSLWTDQETQYF
v_call: TRBV5-1
j_call: TRBJ2-5

cdr3_aa: CASGKPYQPQHF
v_call: TRBV12-3/TRBV12-4
j_call: TRBJ1-5

cdr3_aa: CASSFAAGSSYEQYF
v_call: TRBV27
j_call: TRBJ2-7

cdr3_aa: CASAPLGRLPNTEAFF
v_call: TRBV3-1
j_call: TRBJ1-1

cdr3_aa: CSANQGGQDNEQFF
v_call: TRBV20-1
j_call: TRBJ2-1

cdr3_aa: CASSYSDSLRSYEQYF
v_call: TRBV6-6
j_call: TRBJ2-7

cdr3_aa: CASSPSEAGLAGDTGELFF
v_call: TRBV9
j_call: TRBJ2-2

cdr3_aa: CASRPTPTSGRSVGSYNEQFF
v_call: TRBV12-3/TRBV12-4
j_call: TRBJ2-1

cdr3_aa: CSVIGGASYEQYF
v_call: TRBV29-1
j_call: TRBJ2-7

cdr3_aa: CASSEFGHNEQFF
v_call: TRBV2
j_call: TRBJ2-1

cdr3_aa: CASSHVGHTEQYF
v_call: TRBV14
j_call: TRBJ2-7

cdr3_aa: CASSKEGSEPGLPYEQYF
v_call: TRBV21-1
j_call: TRBJ2-7

cdr3_aa: CSAPGTSASLSLDTQYF
v_call: TRBV20-1
j_call: TRBJ2-3

cdr3_aa: CASGWGSTEAFF
v_call: TRBV6-2/TRBV6-3
j_call: TRBJ1-1

cdr3_aa: CASSARQGHTDEQFF
v_call: TRBV9
j_call: TRBJ2-1

cdr3_aa: CASSLAPGRNTEAFF
v_call: TRBV11-1
j_call: TRBJ1-1

cdr3_aa: CAGAGQGAGQPQHF
v_call: TRBV6-2/TRBV6-3
j_call: TRBJ1-5

cdr3_aa: CASSLQLAGGEQFF
v_call: TRBV5-5
j_call: TRBJ2-1

cdr3_aa: CASSQETEANYGYTF
v_call: TRBV4-3
j_call: TRBJ1-2

cdr3_aa: CSARQSYEQYF
v_call: TRBV20-1
j_call: TRBJ2-7

cdr3_aa: CSAREVIPGGETQYF
v_call: TRBV20-1
j_call: TRBJ2-5

cdr3_aa: CASSKRTGGRGETQYF
v_call: TRBV3-1
j_call: TRBJ2-5

cdr3_aa: CASSLRTGSVETQYF
v_call: TRBV7-9
j_call: TRBJ2-5

cdr3_aa: CASSYGDRGQFF
v_call: TRBV6-5
j_call: TRBJ2-1

cdr3_aa: CSGVGASYEQYF
v_call: TRBV29-1
j_call: TRBJ2-7

cdr3_aa: CAISSSLADTQYF
v_call: TRBV10-3
j_call: TRBJ2-3